The present T cell receptor (beta chain) was sequenced within a study of beta chain features in type 1 diabetes. Trimming stripped 5 bases from V and 9 bases from J, with 16 bases between. The CDR3 has 13 residues. Germline-derived CDR1 and CDR2 are SEHNR and FQNEAQ (reference sequence). Overall study findings and caveats: Patients showed naive, central memory and Treg TCRB repertoires that appeared more similar than those of healthy donors. Among all four CD4+ subsets, Type 1 diabetes patients had TCRB CDR3s that were moderately but significantly shorter.

Concerning this clone: As yet, its antigen is unknown.

CD45RO/CCR7/CD25/CD127/CD95/CD27 sorting isolated CD4+ naive, central memory, regulatory and stem cell-like memory cells. The entirety of the isolated RNA underwent reverse transcription, so expressed TCRB transcripts were sequenced. Here immunoSEQ multiplex PCR was the method, and the copy in TCRdb shows in-frame clones only, minus some. The data show around 710,000 clones, 9.5% to 15% seen once. Sequencing used naive CD4+ T cells from blood. J is TRBJ1-2 and V is TRBV7-9; possible D gene TRBD1, 6 bases. This TCR was recovered from a man aged 25-45 years with type 1 diabetes. DNA of the CDR3: TGTGCCAGCAGCCCGGGCACCCAGGGGAGCTACACCTTC. The encoded protein is CASSPGTQGSYTF.